Below, 21 T cell receptor beta chains from the same sample are listed, as sequenced in a study of cytomegalovirus exposure and HLA in healthy donors. In the PCR, 60 Vbeta and 13 Jbeta primers were used. The assay was immunoSEQ multiplex PCR, and TCRdb's table has in-frame clones only and misses some. The table shows 95,000 to 110,000 clones, with 55% to 85% occurring only once. The sample consisted of PBMCs. The source is a man between 25 and 39 years old in good health and CMV-seronegative.

The genes are TRBV28 and TRBJ1-2; 9 nucleotides agree with TRBD1. Germline lookup yields CDR1 MDHEN and CDR2 SYDVKM. V lost 6 bases, J lost 7 bases, and 12 bases stayed unmatched. CDR3 length: 15 amino acids. The CDR3 sequence is CASSPDGQGTGGYTF. The CDR3 nucleotides are TGTGCCAGCAGCCCCGACGGACAGGGGACGGGTGGCTACACCTTC.

This clone was picked up a small number of times. The chain combines TRBV5-1 with TRBJ2-6, with D possibly TRBD1 on 7 matching bases. The CDR3 spans 19 residues. Germline CDR1 reads SGHRS; CDR2 reads YFSETQ. Trimming cost V 0 bases and J 0 bases, with 16 bases left between them. CDR3 sequence: CASSLAGGIANSGANVLTF. CDR3 DNA: TGCGCCAGCAGCTTGGCAGGGGGGATAGCCAACTCTGGGGCCAACGTCCTGACTTTC. Drawing the rest from reference TRBV5-1 and TRBJ2-6, the complete variable domain is KAGVTQTPRYLIKTRGQQVTLSCSPISGHRSVSWYQQTPGQGLQFLFEYFSETQRNKGNFPGRFSGRQFSNSRSEMNVSTLELGDSALYLCASSLAGGIANSGANVLTFGAGSRLTVL.

This clone was seen only a few times. The CDR3 spells CASSASEQGRETQYF. CDR3 DNA sequence: TGTGCCAGCAGCGCTAGTGAACAGGGAAGGGAGACCCAGTACTTC. The gene calls are TRBV7-9 and TRBJ2-5; a weak D match, TRBD1 (6 bases). The CDR3 is made up of 15 amino acids. Trimming stripped 5 bases from V and 5 bases from J, with 18 bases between. Per germline, CDR1 SEHNR and CDR2 FQNEAQ (reference sequence).

The chain is built from TRBV7-9 and TRBJ2-3, with D maybe TRBD2 (6 bases). Germline values: CDR1 SEHNR, CDR2 FQNEAQ (reference sequence). With 2 bases removed from V and 2 bases from J, the gap between germline ends came to 11 bases. The CDR3 consists of 15 residues. CDR3 protein: CASSLSAGPTDTQYF. The CDR3 DNA reads as TGTGCCAGCAGCTTATCGGCGGGGCCCACAGATACGCAGTATTTT.

This chain joins TRBV4-2 and TRBJ1-2, with 7 nucleotides matching TRBD1. The CDR3 has 14 residues. Germline V gives CDR1 LGHNA, CDR2 YNFKEQ. The V and J ends lost 0 bases and 7 bases, in that order; junction bases with no gene match: 5. The CDR3: CASSQDLDRSGYTF. The CDR3 DNA is TGTGCCAGCAGCCAAGATTTGGACAGGAGTGGCTACACCTTC.

V gene TRBV2 combines with J gene TRBJ2-5; 8 nucleotides match TRBD1. The CDR3 runs 13 residues. CDR1 SNHLY and CDR2 FYNNEI come from the germline V gene. The V segment lost 10 bases and the J segment 5 bases; nucleotides outside the gene matches: 9. The CDR3 region is CATKDRVGETQYF. The CDR3 DNA reads as TGTGCCACCAAGGACAGGGTCGGCGAGACCCAGTACTTC.

The chain is built from TRBV5-1 and TRBJ2-7, with D possibly TRBD2 on 6 matching bases. CDR1 and CDR2 from the germline V gene are SGHRS and YFSETQ. The CDR3 runs to 15 residues. V was trimmed by 6 bases and J by 0 bases, leaving 16 bases between them. The CDR3 reads CASNPGVSSSYEQYF. For the CDR3, the DNA is TGCGCCAGCAACCCGGGGGTATCGAGCTCCTACGAGCAGTACTTC.

The chain joins TRBV19 to TRBJ1-1; D unclear. Germline values: CDR1 LNHDA, CDR2 SQIVND (reference sequence). V lost 6 bases and J 1 base, leaving 9 bases between the germline ends. This CDR3 has 13 amino acids. The chain's CDR3 is CASSPTQNTEAFF. CDR3 in DNA: TGTGCCAGTAGCCCTACCCAGAACACTGAAGCTTTCTTT.

This sequence joins TRBV5-6 and TRBJ2-5; D remains ambiguous. CDR1 is SGHDT and CDR2 is YYEEEE in the germline V gene. V was cut by 0 bases and J by 5 bases, with 5 bases left in between. The CDR3 has 12 amino acids. CDR3 in DNA: TGTGCCAGCAGCTTGGCCCGGGAGACCCAGTACTTC. It yields the protein CASSLARETQYF.

The chain has TRBV27 and TRBJ1-1; D ambiguous. V was pared by 1 base and J by 1 base, with 4 bases between. Germline V gene lookup returns CDR1 MNHEY and CDR2 SMNVEV (reference sequence). This CDR3 has 13 amino acids. DNA of the CDR3: TGTGCCAGCAGTTTATACAGGAACACTGAAGCTTTCTTT. Translation: CASSLYRNTEAFF.

The chain recombines TRBV30 with TRBJ2-1; 7 bases fit TRBD2. Germline V gene lookup returns CDR1 GTSNPN and CDR2 SVGIG (reference sequence). V trimming: 6 bases; J trimming: 2 bases; junction bases outside the gene matches: 4. The CDR3 consists of 13 residues. As DNA, the CDR3 is TGTGCCTGTGGACTAGGGACCTACAATGAGCAGTTCTTC. Translation gives CACGLGTYNEQFF. Together with reference TRBV30 and TRBJ2-1, the CDR3 gives the full variable domain: SQTIHQWPATLVQPVGSPLSLECTVEGTSNPNLYWYRQAAGRGLQLLFYSVGIGQISSEVPQNLSASRPQDRQFILSSKKLLLSDSGFYLCACGLGTYNEQFFGPGTRLTVL.

The chain is built from TRBV5-1 and TRBJ1-1; 7 bases line up with TRBD1. Losses at the gene ends were 4 bases for V and 4 bases for J; bases not matched to a gene: 25. CDR1 and CDR2 from the germline V gene are SGHRS and YFSETQ. The length of the CDR3 is 20 residues. For the CDR3, the DNA is TGCGCCAGCAGCCATGCGGGGAGGACAGGCACGGGGAACTTGGGCACTGAAGCTTTCTTT. The encoded protein is CASSHAGRTGTGNLGTEAFF.

The chain recombines TRBV6-6 with TRBJ2-7; D possibly corresponds to TRBD1 (6 bases). CDR3 size: 14 residues. CDR1 is MNHNY and CDR2 is SVGAGI in the germline V gene (reference sequence). Trimming stripped 8 bases from V and 3 bases from J, with 17 bases between. The CDR3 region has the DNA TGTGCCAGCCGCAACGCCCAAGGGGGCTACGAGCAGTACTTC. Protein sequence: CASRNAQGGYEQYF.

The chain employs TRBV5-1 and TRBJ2-2; TRBD2 matches 15 bases. Germline CDR1 and CDR2: SGHRS and YFSETQ. This CDR3 comprises 20 residues. Trimming took 4 bases from V and 0 from J; bases not matched to a gene: 10. The CDR3 DNA reads as TGCGCCAGCAGCGTTGTCCCGGGACTAGCGGGAGGCTCGAACACCGGGGAGCTGTTTTTT. Translating it yields CASSVVPGLAGGSNTGELFF.

For the CDR3, the DNA is TGTGCCAGCAGTGATCCGGACGGGGGTTCACCCCTCCACTTT. Amino acids: CASSDPDGGSPLHF. This chain joins TRBV28 and TRBJ1-6; tentative D call: TRBD1 (5 bases). The CDR3 runs 14 residues. Trimming left V 5 bases short and J 9 bases short, with 14 bases between. In germline, CDR1 is MDHEN, CDR2 SYDVKM. The entire variable domain, with the rest obtained from reference TRBV28 and TRBJ1-6, is as follows: DVKVTQSSRYLVKRTGEKVFLECVQDMDHENMFWYRQDPGLGLRLIYFSYDVKMKEKGDIPEGYSVSREKKERFSLILESASTNQTSMYLCASSDPDGGSPLHFGNGTRLTVT.

This clone appeared a single time. This chain joins TRBV30 and TRBJ1-2, with unresolved D. Looked up from germline, CDR1 is GTSNPN and CDR2 is SVGIG (reference sequence). The CDR3 covers 13 residues. With 3 bases removed from V and 5 bases from J, the gap between germline ends came to 13 bases. CDR3 sequence: CAWSRSPRYGYTF. DNA for the CDR3: TGTGCCTGGAGCCGATCCCCTCGGTATGGCTACACCTTC. The variable domain in full, completed from reference TRBV30 and TRBJ1-2, reads SQTIHQWPATLVQPVGSPLSLECTVEGTSNPNLYWYRQAAGRGLQLLFYSVGIGQISSEVPQNLSASRPQDRQFILSSKKLLLSDSGFYLCAWSRSPRYGYTFGSGTRLTVV.

The chain couples TRBV30 to TRBJ2-3, with TRBD2 matching over 7 bases. The CDR3 consists of 13 residues. V lost 5 bases, J lost 2 bases, and 4 bases stayed unmatched. Germline assignment: CDR1 GTSNPN and CDR2 SVGIG (reference sequence). CDR3 amino acids: CAWGLEVTDTQYF. In DNA form, the CDR3 reads TGTGCCTGGGGACTAGAAGTCACAGATACGCAGTATTTT.

The chain has TRBV11-3 and TRBJ2-4, with TRBD2 identical over 7 bases. The CDR3 sequence is 13 residues long. From germline, CDR1 is SGHNT and CDR2 YENEEA. With 5 bases clipped from V and 6 bases from J, the junction kept 4 bases outside the gene matches. As DNA, the CDR3 is TGTGCCAGCAGCCGCTCGGGGGGAAACATTCAGTACTTC. This gives the protein CASSRSGGNIQYF.

This clone was seen just once. The chain employs TRBV7-8 and TRBJ1-2; tentatively, D is TRBD1 (6 bases). CDR3 size: 16 residues. Trimming removed 1 base at V and 4 bases at J, with 16 bases between. Germline CDR1 is SGHVS and CDR2 is FQNEAQ. This chain's CDR3 is CASSLGIVGATYGYTF. CDR3 nucleotide sequence: TGTGCCAGCAGCTTAGGAATAGTGGGGGCCACCTATGGCTACACCTTC.

The table lists this clone with a few counts. The chain recombines TRBV4-1 with TRBJ2-1, with D perhaps matching TRBD2 (5 bases). Trimming cost V 2 bases and J 6 bases, with 20 bases left between them. This CDR3 is built from 17 residues. Germline-derived CDR1 and CDR2 are MGHRA and YSYEKL. CDR3 DNA sequence: TGCGCCAGCAGCCAAAACCCGCTTGGAATTGCGGGCAATGAGCAGTTCTTC. Amino acids: CASSQNPLGIAGNEQFF.

This clone came up a few times. The chain recombines TRBV9 with TRBJ2-3, with D tentatively TRBD1 (7 bases). Trimming stripped 4 bases from V and 4 bases from J, with 19 bases between. The CDR3 extends over 16 amino acids. CDR1 SGDLS and CDR2 YYNGEE come from the germline V gene. Written as DNA, the CDR3 is TGTGCCAGCAGCCCTCGACAGGGAGGATACGCAGATACGCAGTATTTT. Protein product: CASSPRQGGYADTQYF.